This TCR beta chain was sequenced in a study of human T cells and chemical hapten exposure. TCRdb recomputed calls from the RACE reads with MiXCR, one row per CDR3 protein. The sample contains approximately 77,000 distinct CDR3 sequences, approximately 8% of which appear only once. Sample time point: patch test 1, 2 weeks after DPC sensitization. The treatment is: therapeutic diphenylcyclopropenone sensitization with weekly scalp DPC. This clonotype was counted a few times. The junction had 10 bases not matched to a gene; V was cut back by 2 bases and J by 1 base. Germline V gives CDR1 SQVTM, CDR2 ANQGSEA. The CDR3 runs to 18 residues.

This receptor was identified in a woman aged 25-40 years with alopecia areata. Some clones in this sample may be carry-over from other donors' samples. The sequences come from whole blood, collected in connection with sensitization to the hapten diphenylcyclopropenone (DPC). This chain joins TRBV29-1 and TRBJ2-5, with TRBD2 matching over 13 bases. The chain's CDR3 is CSVETTSGGSWLQETQYF. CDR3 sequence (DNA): TGCAGCGTTGAAACGACTAGCGGGGGGTCATGGCTCCAAGAGACCCAGTACTTC.